The rows below give T cell receptor beta chains drawn from one sample of a study of blood T cells in healthy people across ages. TCRdb recomputed calls from the 5' RACE reads with MiXCR, one row per CDR3 protein. In the table there are around 1.7 million distinct CDR3 sequences, roughly 27% of which are singletons. Specimen: blood. These receptors were taken from a woman younger than 45 in good health. Both conserved end residues are part of each CDR3. Each record gives: J gene, clone size, V gene, D gene, CDR3 DNA, CDR3 protein. A D gene is named only where the DNA matches it firmly. Size values are once, few and many counts, or a class for expanded clones, and some rows have none.

TRBJ2-5 | many | TRBV7-2 | TRBD1 | TGTGCCAGCAGCTCGGAGACAGGGTTACGGACCCAGTACTTC | CASSSETGLRTQYF
TRBJ1-1 | once | TRBV30 | - | TGTGCCTGGGCAAGGACAGCGTCCACTGAAGCTTTCTTT | CAWARTASTEAFF
TRBJ2-3 | - | TRBV9 | - | TGTGCCAGCAGCGTTTCCCTTAGCACAGATACGCAGTATTTT | CASSVSLSTDTQYF
TRBJ2-1 | - | TRBV9 | TRBD1 | TGTGCCAGCAGCGAGGGGTGGGGACAGGGGAGAAATGAGCAGTTCTTC | CASSEGWGQGRNEQFF
TRBJ1-2 | - | TRBV9 | TRBD1 | TGTGCCAGCAGAAAGAATGAGGGACAGAGCGATGGCTACACCTTC | CASRKNEGQSDGYTF
TRBJ2-1 | many | TRBV29-1 | - | TGCAGCGTTGGGAGCGCCGAGCAGTTCTTC | CSVGSAEQFF
TRBJ2-7 | many | TRBV28 | - | TGTGCCAGCAGTTTAAGCCGCGGGGAGCAGTACTTC | CASSLSRGEQYF
TRBJ2-5 | - | TRBV30 | - | TGTGCCTGGAGTCTGGCATACGGGGGTTACCAAGAGACCCAGTACTTC | CAWSLAYGGYQETQYF
TRBJ1-4 | once | TRBV30 | - | TGTGCCTGGAGTTGGGGTCCTAATGAAAAACGGTTTTTT | CAWSWGPNEKRFF
TRBJ2-1 | - | TRBV20-1 | TRBD2 | TGCAGTGCTCTTGGACTAGCGGGAGGGCATGAGCAGTTCTTC | CSALGLAGGHEQFF
TRBJ2-7 | many | TRBV20-1 | - | TGCAGTGCTAGAGAACAGGGAATCTCCTACGAGCAGTACTTC | CSAREQGISYEQYF
TRBJ2-1 | - | TRBV6-1 | - | TGTGCCAGCGGACCTAGCTATGGTCCCTATGAGCAGTTCTTC | CASGPSYGPYEQFF
TRBJ1-5 | - | TRBV5-5 | - | TGTGCCAGCAGCTTGGGGCAGGGTAGTAAGCAGCCCCAGCATTTT | CASSLGQGSKQPQHF
TRBJ2-3 | - | TRBV29-1 | - | TGCAGCGTTGAAGAGACTGTTCCTAGCACAGATACGCAGTATTTT | CSVEETVPSTDTQYF
TRBJ2-7 | few | TRBV2 | TRBD1 | TGTGCCAGCAGTGAAGAAAAGACAGGGGGCTACGAGCAGTACTTC | CASSEEKTGGYEQYF
TRBJ1-2 | - | TRBV9 | - | TGTGCCAGCAGCCTTCGGGACTTAGCCTTCGGCTACACCTTC | CASSLRDLAFGYTF
TRBJ2-5 | few | TRBV7-9 | - | TGTGCCAGCAGTCACGGGGATGGGGAGACCCAGTACTTC | CASSHGDGETQYF
TRBJ2-5 | - | TRBV11-1 | TRBD1 | TGTGCCAGCAGCTACCGGGACAGACAGTACTTC | CASSYRDRQYF
TRBJ2-7 | few | TRBV7-2 | TRBD1 | TGTGCCAGCAGCGTTAGGGGGCTCCCTTCCTACGAGCAGTACTTC | CASSVRGLPSYEQYF
TRBJ2-5 | - | TRBV24-1 | TRBD1 | TGTGCCACCGGTGACTCGGGACAGGGGGCCTCGTACCAAGAGACCCAGTACTTC | CATGDSGQGASYQETQYF
TRBJ1-5 | - | TRBV6-5 | - | TGTGCCAGCAGATACAGGTCGGAATATCAGCCCCAGCATTTT | CASRYRSEYQPQHF
TRBJ2-7 | many | TRBV2 | TRBD1 | TGTGCCAGCAGGAACCGGGACAGCTCCTACGAGCAGTACTTC | CASRNRDSSYEQYF
TRBJ2-2 | - | TRBV7-3 | - | TGTGCCAGCAGCTTTTCGGGCGGGGAGCTGTTTTTT | CASSFSGGELFF
TRBJ2-1 | - | TRBV6-2/TRBV6-3 | TRBD2 | TGTGCCAGCACCCAACGGGGCGGGAGTAGCGATGAGCAGTTCTTC | CASTQRGGSSDEQFF
TRBJ1-2 | few | TRBV5-1 | TRBD1 | TGCGCCAGCAGCTATACGACAGGGGCGCTTGGCGGCTACACCTTC | CASSYTTGALGGYTF
TRBJ2-7 | - | TRBV7-3 | TRBD2 | TGTGCCAGCAGCCTGACAGCGGGGGGGCCCAACAAGCAGTACTTC | CASSLTAGGPNKQYF
TRBJ2-5 | few | TRBV5-6 | - | TGTGCCACCTCGAACCAAGCTAGAGGACCCCAAGAGACCCAGTACTTC | CATSNQARGPQETQYF
TRBJ2-1 | few | TRBV27 | - | TGTGCCAGCAGGGACCCCGGGAACAATGAGCAGTTCTTC | CASRDPGNNEQFF
TRBJ2-1 | - | TRBV28 | - | TGTGCCAGCAGGGCAGGCGCAGCGGAGCAGTTCTTC | CASRAGAAEQFF
TRBJ2-1 | - | TRBV20-1 | - | TGCAGTGCTCCCAAGCGGGCCTCCTACAATGAGCAGTTCTTC | CSAPKRASYNEQFF
TRBJ1-5 | - | TRBV6-1 | - | TGTGCCAGCAGTGAACAGGGCGGTTATCAGCCCCAGCATTTT | CASSEQGGYQPQHF
TRBJ2-5 | many | TRBV20-1 | - | TGCAGTGCTAGGCCCCGGCTAGCCGGGCAAGAGACCCAGTACTTC | CSARPRLAGQETQYF
TRBJ2-7 | many | TRBV20-1 | TRBD1 | TGCAGCTTTACCCGACCCGGGACAGGGTCCTACGAGCAGTACTTC | CSFTRPGTGSYEQYF
TRBJ1-5 | many | TRBV2 | TRBD1 | TGTGCCAGCAGTCCGGACAGGGGTGGCAATCAGCCCCAGCATTTT | CASSPDRGGNQPQHF
TRBJ2-1 | few | TRBV6-5 | - | TGTGCCAGCAGTTCCCCCCCTTCCTATGACTCCTACAATGAGCAGTTCTTC | CASSSPPSYDSYNEQFF
TRBJ2-3 | - | TRBV20-1 | TRBD2 | TGCAGTGCCCGACTAGCAAGGGTCACAGATACGCAGTATTTT | CSARLARVTDTQYF
TRBJ2-7 | many | TRBV5-1 | TRBD1 | TGCGCCAGCAGCTCTCCGGGACAGTCCTCCTACGAGCAGTACTTC | CASSSPGQSSYEQYF
TRBJ2-5 | - | TRBV28 | TRBD1 | TGTGCCAGCAGTTTATCCTTCGGGACAGGCATCCAAGAGACCCAGTACTTC | CASSLSFGTGIQETQYF
TRBJ1-1 | few | TRBV3-1 | - | TGTGCCAGCAGCGACGGCGGAGTTGAAGCTTTCTTT | CASSDGGVEAFF
TRBJ2-7 | many | TRBV5-1 | TRBD2 | TGCGCCAGCAGTCGAACCGGGACTAGCGGACCCTACGAGCAGTACTTC | CASSRTGTSGPYEQYF
TRBJ1-6 | - | TRBV28 | - | TGTGCCAGCAGTTTTGGGACAACGAATTCACCCCTCCACTTT | CASSFGTTNSPLHF
TRBJ2-7 | many | TRBV5-1 | TRBD1 | TGCGCCAGCAGCGAAGACCGGGACAGCGCGACCTACGAGCAGTACTTC | CASSEDRDSATYEQYF
TRBJ1-5 | - | TRBV5-1 | TRBD1 | TGCGCCAGCAGCTTGTGGGACAGGGGGCCTTATAGCAATCAGCCCCAGCATTTT | CASSLWDRGPYSNQPQHF
TRBJ2-7 | few | TRBV5-5 | TRBD2 | TGTGCCAGCAGCTTAGCGGGAGCGGATGAGCAGTACTTC | CASSLAGADEQYF
TRBJ2-7 | - | TRBV19 | TRBD1 | TGTGCCAACCTGGGGGACAGGGACTACGAGCAGTACTTC | CANLGDRDYEQYF
TRBJ1-2 | once | TRBV30 | TRBD1 | TGTGCCTGGAAGGGGGCGGGATACGGCTACACCTTC | CAWKGAGYGYTF
TRBJ1-5 | - | TRBV5-1 | - | TGCGCCAGCAGCTTGGCCAACCCGGGGCCCCAGCATTTT | CASSLANPGPQHF
TRBJ2-1 | few | TRBV28 | TRBD2 | TGTGCCAGTAGTTTTCAGGGAGGGAGCAATGAGCAGTTCTTC | CASSFQGGSNEQFF
TRBJ2-7 | - | TRBV3-1 | - | TGTGCCAGCAGTCGCCAGGGTAGTCTGGAGCAGTACTTC | CASSRQGSLEQYF
TRBJ1-1 | - | TRBV29-1 | - | TGCAGCGCCGGGGGATTGACACCACAGCTCCCCGCTTTCTTT | CSAGGLTPQLPAFF
TRBJ2-3 | - | TRBV7-2 | - | TGTGCCAGCAGCCTTCGACAGATGATCACAGATACGCAGTATTTT | CASSLRQMITDTQYF
TRBJ2-7 | - | TRBV7-9 | TRBD2 | TGTGCCAGCAGCTCCCTAAGGACTAGCGGCTCCTACGAGCAGTACTTC | CASSSLRTSGSYEQYF
TRBJ1-2 | few | TRBV3-1 | TRBD1 | TGTGCCAGCAGCCGGGACAGGGCAGGATATGGCTACACCTTC | CASSRDRAGYGYTF
TRBJ2-1 | - | TRBV20-1 | - | TGCAGTGCTGAGCAGGGAAGATCCTACGAGCAGTTCTTC | CSAEQGRSYEQFF